This T cell receptor beta chain was recorded in a study of cytomegalovirus exposure and HLA in healthy donors. Study details: Earlier findings included roughly 100 million unique TCR beta sequences obtained from 170 million or so T cells. HLA-typed donors were the source of tens of millions of unique TCRs held in an early data release. Overall study findings and caveats: A likely sequencing artifact accounted for one observed cluster of highly shared sequence variants.

CDR3 size: 16 residues. Per germline, CDR1 LNHDA and CDR2 SQIVND (reference sequence). V trimming: 0 bases; J trimming: 5 bases; junction bases outside the gene matches: 8. As for this clone: As yet, its antigen is unknown.

In the PCR, 60 Vbeta and 13 Jbeta primers were used. Libraries were prepared by immunoSEQ multiplex PCR; TCRdb keeps only in-frame clonotypes and omits some of them. This sample has about 120,000 clones, with 75% to 85% found just once. This chain joins TRBV19 and TRBJ2-5; TRBD2 matches 8 bases. This clonotype was obtained from a man aged 18 to 35 in good health and CMV-seronegative. Material: PBMCs. CDR3 DNA: TGTGCCAGTAGTATAGACCTCGGGAGGGCCGGTGAGACCCAGTACTTC. Protein sequence: CASSIDLGRAGETQYF.